Listed below are T cell receptor beta chains from one sample, sequenced in a study of OX40 agonist ivuxolimab in advanced cancers. Data came from immunoSEQ multiplex PCR; TCRdb stores just in-frame clones and leaves some out. The table lists 70,000 to 90,000 clones, roughly 80% of them singletons. The material sequenced was CD4+ or CD8+ T cells sorted from blood, taken in a trial of the OX40 agonist ivuxolimab. The receptors were gathered from an adult with an advanced solid tumor such as melanoma, head and neck, liver or kidney cancer. The CDR3 runs from the conserved cysteine through the conserved F or W. The D gene is left open where the match is weak. Clone size, where shown, is once, few, many, or a class for clones that have expanded.

J	D	size	V	DNA	CDR3
TRBJ2-3	TRBD1	NA	TRBV5-6	TGTGCCAGCAGCTTTACAGGGGGCGCAGATACGCAGTATTTT	CASSFTGGADTQYF
TRBJ2-5	TRBD2	NA	TRBV5-6	TGTGCCAGCAGCCTAGCGGGGGGGTTGGAAGAGACCCAGTACTTC	CASSLAGGLEETQYF
TRBJ2-7	NA	NA	TRBV5-1	TGCGCCAGCAGCTTAGGGGACCACGAGCAGTACTTC	CASSLGDHEQYF
TRBJ1-6	TRBD1	NA	TRBV7-2	TGTGCCAGCAGCTCCGGACAGGGGGGTTCACCCCTCCACTTT	CASSSGQGGSPLHF
TRBJ1-6	NA	NA	TRBV2	TGTGCCAGCAGCATCAGGCAACGGTTTAATTCACCCCTCCACTTT	CASSIRQRFNSPLHF
TRBJ2-7	NA	NA	TRBV6-5	TGTGCCAGCAGTTACTCCAGAGGGCAGGATTACGAGCAGTACTTC	CASSYSRGQDYEQYF
TRBJ1-2	TRBD1	few	TRBV7-9	TGTGCCAGCAGCCCCGGACAGGCGGGTGGCTACACCTTC	CASSPGQAGGYTF
TRBJ2-1	NA	NA	TRBV11-2	TGTGCCAGCAGCTTAGATTCTGCAGGGGATGAGCAGTTCTTC	CASSLDSAGDEQFF
TRBJ2-1	NA	NA	TRBV7-9	TGTGCCAGCAGCTTAGAGCAGTTCTTC	CASSLEQFF
TRBJ1-3	NA	NA	TRBV7-9	TGTGCCAGCAGCTCGCCGGGAGTCGGAAACACCATATATTTT	CASSSPGVGNTIYF
TRBJ1-1	TRBD1	NA	TRBV9	TGTGCCAGCAGCGTAGAGCCCGGGACAGGGACGGGCACTGAAGCTTTCTTT	CASSVEPGTGTGTEAFF
TRBJ2-7	TRBD2	once	TRBV2	TGTGCCAGCGCTAGCGGGAGTACTTACGAGCAGTACTTC	CASASGSTYEQYF
TRBJ2-7	TRBD1	few	TRBV6-1	TGTGCCAGCAGCAGGGGGCTCTACGAGCAGTACTTC	CASSRGLYEQYF
TRBJ1-3	NA	NA	TRBV27	TGTGCCAGCAGCCCTCAGGGCCCGCGAGGACACACCATATATTTT	CASSPQGPRGHTIYF
TRBJ2-6	NA	NA	TRBV30	TGTGCCTGGAGAAGGGCAGGCTCTGGGGCCAACGTCCTGACTTTC	CAWRRAGSGANVLTF
TRBJ1-6	NA	NA	TRBV25-1	TGTGCCAGCAGTCCCCCTCGGACCTATAATTCACCCCTCCACTTT	CASSPPRTYNSPLHF
TRBJ1-4	TRBD1	NA	TRBV27	TGTGCCAGCAGTCCCCGCGAGGGACAGGTGGATGAAAAACTGTTTTTT	CASSPREGQVDEKLFF
TRBJ2-3	TRBD2	NA	TRBV13	TGTGCCAGCTTGAGCGGGGGCCGCACAGATACGCAGTATTTT	CASLSGGRTDTQYF
TRBJ2-1	TRBD2	few	TRBV6-4	TGTGCCAGCAGTGCTAGCGGGGGCGGGGATGAGCAGTTCTTC	CASSASGGGDEQFF
TRBJ1-3	NA	NA	TRBV2	TGTGCCAGCATAAGTATCTCCTCTGGAAACACCATATATTTT	CASISISSGNTIYF
TRBJ1-2	NA	NA	TRBV30	TGTGCCTGGACAGGGTCGGGATATGGCTACACCTTC	CAWTGSGYGYTF
TRBJ1-5	NA	once	TRBV19	TGTGCCAGTAGCACAGGGTACAATCAGCCCCAGCATTTT	CASSTGYNQPQHF
TRBJ1-4	NA	NA	TRBV5-1	TGCGCCAGCAGCTTGGACTTGGGGGCGATAGAAAAACTGTTTTTT	CASSLDLGAIEKLFF
TRBJ1-1	NA	few	TRBV30	TGTGCCTGGAGTGGGCAGGGCCGGGGTGAAGCTTTCTTT	CAWSGQGRGEAFF
TRBJ1-5	NA	NA	TRBV6-6	TGTGCCAGCAGTTTATCCCTTTTCGATCAGCCCCAGCATTTT	CASSLSLFDQPQHF
TRBJ2-1	TRBD2	NA	TRBV6-1	TGTGCCAGCAGTTTAATAGCGGGGGGTTTTAATGAGCAGTTCTTC	CASSLIAGGFNEQFF
TRBJ2-7	TRBD2	NA	TRBV4-1	TGCGCCAGCAGCCAAGTCGAGGGACTATTGTACGAGCAGTACTTC	CASSQVEGLLYEQYF
TRBJ2-7	NA	few	TRBV2	TGTGCCAGCAGTGAGGACGGTCACTTCTCCGACGAGCAGTACTTC	CASSEDGHFSDEQYF
TRBJ1-2	NA	NA	TRBV5-6	TGTGCCAGCAGCTGGGACGGAAGGGACACCTTC	CASSWDGRDTF
TRBJ2-1	TRBD1	NA	TRBV7-7	TGTGCTAGCAGCTTAGACAGGGGGGATGAGCAGTTCTTC	CASSLDRGDEQFF
TRBJ2-7	TRBD1	NA	TRBV4-3	TGCGCCAGCAGCCTAGGGACAGGAACCCCCTACGAGCAGTACTTC	CASSLGTGTPYEQYF
TRBJ2-7	TRBD2	NA	TRBV7-2	TGTGCCAGCAGCTTAGTAGCGGGGGACAGCTACGAGCAGTACTTC	CASSLVAGDSYEQYF
TRBJ2-7	NA	NA	TRBV11-3	TGTGCCAGCAGCTTAGATGGCCCACAGGGCTACGAGCAGTACTTC	CASSLDGPQGYEQYF
TRBJ2-1	TRBD1	NA	TRBV7-3	TGTGCCAGCAGCATGACAGGGGGCTCCTACAATGAGCAGTTCTTC	CASSMTGGSYNEQFF
TRBJ2-7	NA	once	TRBV10-2	TGCGCCAGCAGGGACCCGGACAGTTACGAGCAGTACTTC	CASRDPDSYEQYF
TRBJ2-1	NA	once	TRBV23-1	TGCGCCAGCAGTCAAACTAGCCGACTTGCTAATGAGCAGTTCTTC	CASSQTSRLANEQFF
TRBJ2-7	TRBD2	NA	TRBV18	TGTGCCAGCTCATCCATCCTTTCTAGCGGGAGTTCCAACGAGCAGTACTTC	CASSSILSSGSSNEQYF
TRBJ1-4	TRBD1	NA	TRBV6-5	TGTGCCAGCAGTTACTCCTCCGGGACAGTAAATGAAAAACTGTTTTTT	CASSYSSGTVNEKLFF
TRBJ2-7	TRBD2	NA	TRBV7-2	TGTGCCAGCAGCGAGGTAGCGGGATTCTACGAGCAGTACTTC	CASSEVAGFYEQYF
TRBJ1-2	NA	few	TRBV5-6	TGTGCCAGCAGCCCCGAGGGGGTGGTCCTAACGAGTGGCTATGGCTACACCTTC	CASSPEGVVLTSGYGYTF
TRBJ2-1	TRBD1	NA	TRBV7-9	TGTGCCAGCAGCAGACGACAGGGATCCTACAATGAGCAGTTCTTC	CASSRRQGSYNEQFF
TRBJ1-1	NA	NA	TRBV13	TGTGCCAGCAGCTTCCTCCAGGACGGGGACGCTGAAGCTTTCTTT	CASSFLQDGDAEAFF
TRBJ1-5	NA	once	TRBV15	TGTGCCACCAGCGAGGGTCTCCTTAGCAATCAGCCCCAGCATTTT	CATSEGLLSNQPQHF
TRBJ2-7	TRBD1	NA	TRBV5-1	TGCGCCAGCAGCTTGGCCACCGTTTGGACAGGGTTACACGAGCAGTACTTC	CASSLATVWTGLHEQYF